One TCR beta chain is described in this entry. The antigen is undetermined. CDR1 and CDR2 (germline): MNHEY, SMNVEV (reference sequence). With V trimmed by 7 bases and J by 2 bases, 6 bases remained unmatched. The CDR3 covers 15 residues. PCR used 60 Vbeta primers and 13 Jbeta primers. Sequenced by immunoSEQ multiplex PCR; TCRdb stores in-frame clones only, minus some. The sample consists of more than 100,000 clones, 66% of them appearing once. The sample belongs to a study of cytomegalovirus exposure and HLA in healthy donors. Looking at the study overall: An early data release held 70 million to 90 million unique TCRs from HLA-typed donors. Findings and limits, study-wide: Three CMV-associated chains proved CMV antigen-specific in vitro.

The sample was PBMCs. The genes are TRBV27 and TRBJ2-3; 10 bases line up with TRBD2. The receptor's source is a woman aged 50 to 60 in good health and CMV-seronegative. As DNA, the CDR3 is TGTGCCAGCAACCGACTAGCGGGCATCACAGATACGCAGTATTTT. This codes for CASNRLAGITDTQYF.